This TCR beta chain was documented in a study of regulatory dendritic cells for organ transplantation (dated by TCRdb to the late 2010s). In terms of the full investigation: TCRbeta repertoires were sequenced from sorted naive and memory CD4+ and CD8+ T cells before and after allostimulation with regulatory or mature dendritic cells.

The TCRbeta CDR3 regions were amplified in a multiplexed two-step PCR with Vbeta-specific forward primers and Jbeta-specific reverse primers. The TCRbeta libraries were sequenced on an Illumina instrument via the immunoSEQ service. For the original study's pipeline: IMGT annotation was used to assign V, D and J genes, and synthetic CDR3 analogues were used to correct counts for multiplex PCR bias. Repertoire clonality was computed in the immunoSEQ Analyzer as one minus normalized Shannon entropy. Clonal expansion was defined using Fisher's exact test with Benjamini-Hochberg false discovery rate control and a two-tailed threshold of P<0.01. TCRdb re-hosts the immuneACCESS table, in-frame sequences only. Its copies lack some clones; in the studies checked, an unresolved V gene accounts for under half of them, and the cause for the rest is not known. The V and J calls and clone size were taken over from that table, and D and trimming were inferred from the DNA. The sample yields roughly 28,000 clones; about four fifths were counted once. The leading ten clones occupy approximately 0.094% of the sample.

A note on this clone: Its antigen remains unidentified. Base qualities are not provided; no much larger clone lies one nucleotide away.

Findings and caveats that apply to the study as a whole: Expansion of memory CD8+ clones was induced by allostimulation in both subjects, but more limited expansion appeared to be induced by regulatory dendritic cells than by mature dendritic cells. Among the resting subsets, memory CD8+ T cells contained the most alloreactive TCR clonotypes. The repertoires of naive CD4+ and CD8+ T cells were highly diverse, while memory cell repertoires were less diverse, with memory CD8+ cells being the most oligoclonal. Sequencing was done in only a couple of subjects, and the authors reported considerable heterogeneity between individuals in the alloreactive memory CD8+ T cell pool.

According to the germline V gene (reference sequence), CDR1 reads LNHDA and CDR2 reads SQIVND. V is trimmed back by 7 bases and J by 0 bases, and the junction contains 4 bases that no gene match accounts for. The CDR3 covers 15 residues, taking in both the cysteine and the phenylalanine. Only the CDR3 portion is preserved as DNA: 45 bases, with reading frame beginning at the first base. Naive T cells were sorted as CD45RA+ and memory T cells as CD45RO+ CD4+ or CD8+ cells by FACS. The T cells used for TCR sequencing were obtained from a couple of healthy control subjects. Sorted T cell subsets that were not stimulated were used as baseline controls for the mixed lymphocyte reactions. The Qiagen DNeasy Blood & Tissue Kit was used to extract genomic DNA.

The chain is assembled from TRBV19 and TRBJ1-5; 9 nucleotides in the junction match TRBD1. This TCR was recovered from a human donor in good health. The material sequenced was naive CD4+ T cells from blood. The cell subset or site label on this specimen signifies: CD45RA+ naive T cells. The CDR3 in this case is CASTPDRGSNQPQHF. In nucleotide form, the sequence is TGTGCCAGTACCCCGGACAGGGGTAGCAATCAGCCCCAGCATTTT.